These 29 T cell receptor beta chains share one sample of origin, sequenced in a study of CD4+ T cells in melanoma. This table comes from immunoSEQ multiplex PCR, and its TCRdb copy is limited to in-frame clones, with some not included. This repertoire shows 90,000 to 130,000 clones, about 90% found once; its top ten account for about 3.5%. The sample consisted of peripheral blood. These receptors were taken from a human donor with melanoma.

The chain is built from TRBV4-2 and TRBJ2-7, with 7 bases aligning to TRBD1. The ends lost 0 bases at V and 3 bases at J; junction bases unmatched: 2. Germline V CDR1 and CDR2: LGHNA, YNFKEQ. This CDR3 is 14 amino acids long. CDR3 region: CASSQEGQDYEQYF. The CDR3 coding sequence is TGTGCCAGCAGCCAAGAAGGACAGGACTACGAGCAGTACTTC.

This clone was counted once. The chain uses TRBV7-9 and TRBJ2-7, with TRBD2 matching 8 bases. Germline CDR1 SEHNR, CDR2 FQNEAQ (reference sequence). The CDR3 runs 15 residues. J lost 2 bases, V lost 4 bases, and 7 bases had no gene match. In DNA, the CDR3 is TGTGCCAGCAGCTCGCTCGGCGGGGGGACCTACGAGCAGTACTTC. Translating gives CASSSLGGGTYEQYF.

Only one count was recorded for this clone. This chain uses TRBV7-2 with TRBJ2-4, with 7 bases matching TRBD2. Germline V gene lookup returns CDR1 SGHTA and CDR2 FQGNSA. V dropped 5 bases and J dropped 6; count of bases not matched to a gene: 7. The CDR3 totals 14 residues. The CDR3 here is CASSENWGGNIQYF. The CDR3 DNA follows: TGTGCCAGCAGCGAAAACTGGGGGGGAAACATTCAGTACTTC.

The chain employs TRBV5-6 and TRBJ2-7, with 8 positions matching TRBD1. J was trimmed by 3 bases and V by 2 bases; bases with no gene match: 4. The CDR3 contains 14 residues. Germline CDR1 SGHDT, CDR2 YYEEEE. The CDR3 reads CASSFWTGFYEQYF. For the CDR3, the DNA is TGTGCCAGCAGCTTCTGGACAGGGTTCTACGAGCAGTACTTC.

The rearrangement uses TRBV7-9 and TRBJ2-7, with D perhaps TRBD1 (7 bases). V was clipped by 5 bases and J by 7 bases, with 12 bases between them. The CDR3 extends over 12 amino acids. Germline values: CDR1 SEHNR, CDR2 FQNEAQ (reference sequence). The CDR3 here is CASSRQGGEQYF. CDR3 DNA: TGTGCCAGCAGCAGGCAGGGGGGTGAGCAGTACTTC.

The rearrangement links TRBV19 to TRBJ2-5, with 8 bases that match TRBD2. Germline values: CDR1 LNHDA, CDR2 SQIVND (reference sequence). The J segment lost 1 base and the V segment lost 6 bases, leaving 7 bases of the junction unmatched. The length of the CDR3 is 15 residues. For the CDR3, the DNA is TGTGCCAGTAGCCCGGGACTAGGGTTCCAAGAGACCCAGTACTTC. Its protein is CASSPGLGFQETQYF.

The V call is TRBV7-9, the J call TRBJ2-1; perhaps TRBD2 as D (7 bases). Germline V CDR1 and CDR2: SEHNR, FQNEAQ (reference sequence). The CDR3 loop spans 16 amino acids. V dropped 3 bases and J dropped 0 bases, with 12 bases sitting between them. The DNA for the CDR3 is TGTGCCAGCAGCTTTGGGCGGGGGCCCTCCTACAATGAGCAGTTCTTC. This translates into CASSFGRGPSYNEQFF. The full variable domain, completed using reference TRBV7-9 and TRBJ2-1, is DTGVSQNPRHKITKRGQNVTFRCDPISEHNRLYWYRQTLGQGPEFLTYFQNEAQLEKSRLLSDRFSAERPKGSFSTLEIQRTEQGDSAMYLCASSFGRGPSYNEQFFGPGTRLTVL.

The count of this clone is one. The CDR3 here is CASRPRSGASYEQYF. As DNA, the CDR3 is TGTGCCAGCCGCCCCCGTAGCGGGGCCTCCTACGAGCAGTACTTC. The chain combines TRBV11-2 with TRBJ2-7, with 8 bases that match TRBD2. Trimming cost V 8 bases and J 0 bases; bases outside gene matches: 9. The germline V gene encodes CDR1 SGHAT and CDR2 FQNNGV. CDR3 size: 15 residues.

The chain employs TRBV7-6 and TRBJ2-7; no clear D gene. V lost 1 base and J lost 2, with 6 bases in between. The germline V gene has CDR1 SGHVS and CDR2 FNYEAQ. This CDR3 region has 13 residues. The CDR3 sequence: CASSLGHPYEQYF. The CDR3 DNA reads TGTGCCAGCAGCTTAGGACACCCCTACGAGCAGTACTTC.

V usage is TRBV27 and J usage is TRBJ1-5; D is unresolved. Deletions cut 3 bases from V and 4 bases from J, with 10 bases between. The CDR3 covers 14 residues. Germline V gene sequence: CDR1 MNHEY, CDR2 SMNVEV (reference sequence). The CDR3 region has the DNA TGTGCCAGCAGTTTTGTCGCCGGGAATCAGCCCCAGCATTTT. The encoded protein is CASSFVAGNQPQHF.

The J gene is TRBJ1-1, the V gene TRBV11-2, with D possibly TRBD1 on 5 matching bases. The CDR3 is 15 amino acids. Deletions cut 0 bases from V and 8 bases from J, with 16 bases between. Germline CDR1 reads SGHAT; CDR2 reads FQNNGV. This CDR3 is CASSLDSGGSYEAFF. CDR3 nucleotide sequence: TGTGCCAGCAGCTTAGATTCGGGGGGGAGCTACGAAGCTTTCTTT.

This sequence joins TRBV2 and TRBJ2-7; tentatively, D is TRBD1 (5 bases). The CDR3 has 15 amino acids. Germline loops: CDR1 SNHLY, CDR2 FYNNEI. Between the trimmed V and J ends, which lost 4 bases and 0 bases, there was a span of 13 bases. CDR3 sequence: CASSGGIQGSYEQYF. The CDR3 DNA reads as TGTGCCAGCAGTGGGGGAATTCAGGGCTCCTACGAGCAGTACTTC.

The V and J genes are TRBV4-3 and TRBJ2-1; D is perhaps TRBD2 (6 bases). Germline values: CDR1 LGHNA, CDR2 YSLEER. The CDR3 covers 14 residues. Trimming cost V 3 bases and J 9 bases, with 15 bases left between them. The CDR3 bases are TGCGCCAGCAGCCACGATACTAGCAGACCTGAGCAGTTCTTC. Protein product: CASSHDTSRPEQFF.

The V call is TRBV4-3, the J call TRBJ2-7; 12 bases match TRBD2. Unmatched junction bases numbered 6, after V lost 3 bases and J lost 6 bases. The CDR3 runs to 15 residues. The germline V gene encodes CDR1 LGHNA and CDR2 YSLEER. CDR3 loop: CASSQTLAGGIEQYF. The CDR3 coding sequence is TGCGCCAGCAGCCAGACCCTAGCGGGGGGGATCGAGCAGTACTTC.

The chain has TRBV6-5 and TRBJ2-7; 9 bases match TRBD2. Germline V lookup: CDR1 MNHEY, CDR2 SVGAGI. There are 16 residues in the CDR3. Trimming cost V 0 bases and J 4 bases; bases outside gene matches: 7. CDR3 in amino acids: CASSYSAGGALYEQYF. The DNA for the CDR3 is TGTGCCAGCAGTTACTCGGCGGGGGGGGCTTTATACGAGCAGTACTTC.

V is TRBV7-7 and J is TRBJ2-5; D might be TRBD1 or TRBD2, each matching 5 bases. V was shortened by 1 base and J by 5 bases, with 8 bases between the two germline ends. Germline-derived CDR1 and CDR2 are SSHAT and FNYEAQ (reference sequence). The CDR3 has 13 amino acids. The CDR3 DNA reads TGTGCCAGCAGCTTAGGGGGGATGGAGACCCAGTACTTC. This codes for CASSLGGMETQYF.

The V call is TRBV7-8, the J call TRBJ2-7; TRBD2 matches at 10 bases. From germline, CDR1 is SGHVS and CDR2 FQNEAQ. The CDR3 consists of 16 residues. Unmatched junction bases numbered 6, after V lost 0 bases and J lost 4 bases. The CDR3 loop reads CASSLASIAGGYEQYF. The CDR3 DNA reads TGTGCCAGCAGCTTAGCGTCAATAGCGGGAGGATACGAGCAGTACTTC. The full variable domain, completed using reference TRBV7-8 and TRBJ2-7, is GAGVSQSPRYKVAKRGQDVALRCDPISGHVSLFWYQQALGQGPEFLTYFQNEAQLDKSGLPSDRFFAERPEGSVSTLKIQRTQQEDSAVYLCASSLASIAGGYEQYFGPGTRLTVT.

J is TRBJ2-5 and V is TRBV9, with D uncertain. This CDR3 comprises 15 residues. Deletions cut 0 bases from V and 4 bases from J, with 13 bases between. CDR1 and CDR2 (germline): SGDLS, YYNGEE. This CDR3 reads CASSVGAGTPETQYF. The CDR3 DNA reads TGTGCCAGCAGCGTAGGGGCAGGAACTCCAGAGACCCAGTACTTC.

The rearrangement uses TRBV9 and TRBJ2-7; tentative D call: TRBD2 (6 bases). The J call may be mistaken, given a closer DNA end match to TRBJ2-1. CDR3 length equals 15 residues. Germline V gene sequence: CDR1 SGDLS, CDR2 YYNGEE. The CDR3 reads CASSVRDSDYNEQFF. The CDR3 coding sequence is TGTGCCAGCAGCGTACGGGACTCCGACTACAATGAGCAGTTCTTC.

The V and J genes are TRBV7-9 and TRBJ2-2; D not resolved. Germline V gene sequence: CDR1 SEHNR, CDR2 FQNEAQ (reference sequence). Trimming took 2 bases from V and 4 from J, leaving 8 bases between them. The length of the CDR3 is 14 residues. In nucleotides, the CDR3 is TGTGCCAGCAGCTTAACAGTGAGCACCGGGGAGCTGTTTTTT. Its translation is CASSLTVSTGELFF.

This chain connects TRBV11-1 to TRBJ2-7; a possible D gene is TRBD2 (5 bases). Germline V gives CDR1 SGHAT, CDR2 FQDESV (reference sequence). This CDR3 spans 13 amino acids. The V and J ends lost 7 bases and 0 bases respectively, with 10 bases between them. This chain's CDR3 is CASKRDGSYEQYF. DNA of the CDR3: TGTGCCAGCAAGAGGGATGGCTCCTACGAGCAGTACTTC.

As DNA, the CDR3 is TGTGCCAGCAGCAGGCGAGAAGCCAGGGGACTAGCGGGATACAATGAGCAGTTCTTC. This translates into CASSRREARGLAGYNEQFF. The rearrangement joins TRBV21-1 to TRBJ2-1; no DNA check was done on the table's D call, TRBD2. TRBV21-1 is an annotated pseudogene. This CDR3 has 19 residues.

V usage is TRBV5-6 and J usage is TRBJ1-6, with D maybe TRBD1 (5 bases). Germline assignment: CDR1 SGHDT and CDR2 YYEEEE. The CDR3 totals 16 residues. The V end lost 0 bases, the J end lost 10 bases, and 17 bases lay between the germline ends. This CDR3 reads CASSLGVQGAGSPLHF. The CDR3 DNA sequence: TGTGCCAGCAGCTTGGGGGTCCAGGGTGCCGGGTCACCCCTCCACTTT.

CDR3: CASSTLGGETQYF. For the CDR3, the DNA is TGTGCCAGTAGTACCCTAGGAGGAGAGACCCAGTACTTC. The rearrangement links TRBV19 to TRBJ2-5, with TRBD2 as a possible D gene (5 bases). CDR3 length: 13 residues. V lost 4 bases to trimming and J lost 4 bases, with 10 bases between them. The V gene's germline CDR1 is LNHDA and CDR2 SQIVND (reference sequence).

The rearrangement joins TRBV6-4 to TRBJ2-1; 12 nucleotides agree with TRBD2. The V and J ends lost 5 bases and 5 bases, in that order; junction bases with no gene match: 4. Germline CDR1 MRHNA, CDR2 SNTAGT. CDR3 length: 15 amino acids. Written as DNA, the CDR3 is TGTGCCAGCAGTTGGGGACTAGCGGGCCACAATGAGCAGTTCTTC. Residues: CASSWGLAGHNEQFF.

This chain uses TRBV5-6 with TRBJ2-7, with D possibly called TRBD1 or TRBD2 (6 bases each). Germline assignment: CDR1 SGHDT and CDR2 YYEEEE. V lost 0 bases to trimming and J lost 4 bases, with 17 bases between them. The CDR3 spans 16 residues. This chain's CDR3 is CASSLGGGTREYEQYF. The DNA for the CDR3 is TGTGCCAGCAGCTTGGGTGGGGGCACCCGGGAGTACGAGCAGTACTTC.

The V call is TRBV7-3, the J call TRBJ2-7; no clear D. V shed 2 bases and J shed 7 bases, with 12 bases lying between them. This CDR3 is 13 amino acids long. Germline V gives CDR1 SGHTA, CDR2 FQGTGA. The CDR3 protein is CASSLEAYREQYF. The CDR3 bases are TGTGCCAGCAGCTTAGAAGCATACCGAGAGCAGTACTTC.

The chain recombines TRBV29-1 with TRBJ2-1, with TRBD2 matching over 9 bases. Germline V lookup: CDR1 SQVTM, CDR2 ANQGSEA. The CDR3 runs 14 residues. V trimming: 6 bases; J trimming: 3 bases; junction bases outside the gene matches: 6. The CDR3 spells CSVLGTSYYNEQFF. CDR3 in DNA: TGCAGCGTCCTCGGGACTAGCTACTACAATGAGCAGTTCTTC.

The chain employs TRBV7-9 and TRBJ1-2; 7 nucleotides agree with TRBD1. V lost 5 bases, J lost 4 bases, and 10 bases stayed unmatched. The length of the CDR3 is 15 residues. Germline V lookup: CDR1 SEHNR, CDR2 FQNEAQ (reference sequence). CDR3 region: CASSPPRGPGYGYTF. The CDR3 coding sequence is TGTGCCAGCAGCCCTCCGAGGGGGCCAGGCTATGGCTACACCTTC.